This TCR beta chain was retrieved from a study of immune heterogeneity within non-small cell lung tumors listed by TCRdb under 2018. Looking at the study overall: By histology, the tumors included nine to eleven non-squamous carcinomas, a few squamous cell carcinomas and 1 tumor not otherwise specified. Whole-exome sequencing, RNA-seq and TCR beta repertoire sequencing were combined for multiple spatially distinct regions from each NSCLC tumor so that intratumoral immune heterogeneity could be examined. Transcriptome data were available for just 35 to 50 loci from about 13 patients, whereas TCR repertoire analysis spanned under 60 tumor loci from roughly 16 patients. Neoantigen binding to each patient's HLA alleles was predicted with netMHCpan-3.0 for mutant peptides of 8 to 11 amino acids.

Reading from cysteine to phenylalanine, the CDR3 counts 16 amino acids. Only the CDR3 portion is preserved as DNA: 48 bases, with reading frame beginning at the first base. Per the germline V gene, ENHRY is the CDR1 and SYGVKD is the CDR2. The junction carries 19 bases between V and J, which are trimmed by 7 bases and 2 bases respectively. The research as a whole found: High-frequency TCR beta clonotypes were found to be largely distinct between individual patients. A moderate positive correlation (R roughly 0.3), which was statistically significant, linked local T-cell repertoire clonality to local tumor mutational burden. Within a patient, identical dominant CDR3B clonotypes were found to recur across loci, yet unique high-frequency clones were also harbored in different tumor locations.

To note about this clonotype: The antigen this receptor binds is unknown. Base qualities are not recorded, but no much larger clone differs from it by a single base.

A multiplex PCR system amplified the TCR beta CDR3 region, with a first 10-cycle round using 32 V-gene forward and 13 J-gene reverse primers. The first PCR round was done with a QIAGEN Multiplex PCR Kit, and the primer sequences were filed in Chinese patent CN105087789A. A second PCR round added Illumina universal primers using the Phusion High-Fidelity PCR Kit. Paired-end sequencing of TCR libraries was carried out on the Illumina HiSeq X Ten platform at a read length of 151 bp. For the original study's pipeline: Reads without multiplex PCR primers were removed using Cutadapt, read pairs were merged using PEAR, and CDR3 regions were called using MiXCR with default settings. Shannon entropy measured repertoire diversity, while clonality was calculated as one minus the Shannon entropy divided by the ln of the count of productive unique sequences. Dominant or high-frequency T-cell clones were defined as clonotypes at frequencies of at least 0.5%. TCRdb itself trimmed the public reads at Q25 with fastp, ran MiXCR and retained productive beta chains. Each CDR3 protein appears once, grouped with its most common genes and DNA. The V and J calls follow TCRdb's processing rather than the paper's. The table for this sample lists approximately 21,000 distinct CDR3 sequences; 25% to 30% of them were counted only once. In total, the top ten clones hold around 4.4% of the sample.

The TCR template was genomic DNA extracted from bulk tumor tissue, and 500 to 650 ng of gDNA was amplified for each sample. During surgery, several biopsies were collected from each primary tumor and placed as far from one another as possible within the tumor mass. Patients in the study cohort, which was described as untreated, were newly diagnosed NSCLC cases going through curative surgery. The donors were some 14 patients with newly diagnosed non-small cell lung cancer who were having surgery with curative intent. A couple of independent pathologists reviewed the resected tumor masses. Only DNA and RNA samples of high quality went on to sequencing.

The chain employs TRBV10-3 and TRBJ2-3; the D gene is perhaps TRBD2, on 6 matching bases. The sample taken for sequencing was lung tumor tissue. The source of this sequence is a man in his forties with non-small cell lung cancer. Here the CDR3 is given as CAIIPGGSLTTDTQYF. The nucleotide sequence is TGTGCCATCATCCCCGGAGGGTCGCTAACCACAGATACGCAGTATTTT.